Listed here is a single TCR beta chain. The sample is drawn from a study of control samples from healthy donors and cancer patients. The CDR3 totals 14 residues. The germline gives CDR1 SGHAT, CDR2 FQNNGV. Trimming removed 5 bases at V and 1 base at J, with 12 bases between. Sequenced by immunoSEQ multiplex PCR; TCRdb stores in-frame clones only, minus some. The data hold 150,000 to 200,000 clones, with about 94% observed a single time. The receptor was isolated from a woman aged 40 to 49 in good health. Input material: blood. This sequence joins TRBV11-2 and TRBJ2-7; D might be TRBD2 (5 bases). The CDR3 spells CASSKRRFSYEQYF. The DNA of the CDR3 is TGTGCCAGCAGCAAGAGGAGGTTTTCCTACGAGCAGTACTTC.